The rows below give T cell receptor beta chains drawn from one sample of a study of T cell responses to AZD1222 COVID-19 vaccine. Sequenced by immunoSEQ multiplex PCR; TCRdb stores in-frame clones only, minus some. This sample has 250,000 to 300,000 clones, with about 94% found just once. The source material was peripheral blood, sampled 28 days after the second AZD1222 dose. Receptors were obtained from an adult who received the AZD1222 COVID-19 vaccine. CDR3s leave out the opening cysteine and the closing phenylalanine or tryptophan. Each record gives: V gene, D gene, CDR3 protein. D genes are given only for firm matches.

TRBV7-9 | - | ASSRGDSPLH
TRBV6-6 | TRBD1 | ASSTQGPNTEAF
TRBV20-1 | - | SPNYEQY
TRBV5-1 | - | ASSLERNGYGYT
TRBV19 | - | ANTDIPTGARQAF
TRBV18 | - | ASSRTNTEAF
TRBV6-6 | - | ASSNSNQPQH
TRBV7-2 | TRBD2 | ASSSKLAGGRDTQY
TRBV7-8 | - | ASSFRRGEGTQRDEAF
TRBV7-8 | - | ASSPRPPPTEAF
TRBV28 | TRBD1 | ASSRTGDYQPQH
TRBV2 | TRBD1 | ASRRQGDTGELF
TRBV7-9 | - | ASSPDGNSNQPQH
TRBV7-9 | - | ASSGTGATNEKLF
TRBV2 | - | ASSPASGNTIY
TRBV6-1 | - | ASSDFGVQETQY
TRBV7-2 | - | ASSFRGADTQY
TRBV24-1 | - | ATSDSGPVNYGYT
TRBV18 | - | ASSRGSGNTEAF
TRBV27 | - | ASSSTGVNNSPLH
TRBV7-2 | - | ASSLDGRTNQPQH
TRBV7-9 | TRBD1 | ASSLDRAPDGYT
TRBV27 | - | ASRFDGNTGELF
TRBV7-8 | - | ASSFGVDSCNEQF
TRBV6-6 | TRBD1 | ASSSGTAIEAF
TRBV3-1/TRBV3-2 | - | ASSHESSRSGLLGETQY
TRBV5-1 | - | ASSLGIMNTEAF
TRBV7-9 | TRBD2 | ASRKLAASTDTQY
TRBV9 | TRBD1 | ASSPSIGTGEKLF
TRBV2 | - | ASSEHTGVGETQY
TRBV4-2 | - | ASSQDPRDTEAF
TRBV12-3/TRBV12-4 | - | ASTGQLGEKLF
TRBV18 | - | ASSPSATDTQY
TRBV27 | - | ASRGGSTGENTQY
TRBV28 | - | ASTSAGDRSGYT
TRBV11-2 | - | ASSPTIVGMGTEAF
TRBV6-1 | - | ASSEAHLLGPQH
TRBV3-1/TRBV3-2 | - | ASSPDSLGDTEAF
TRBV10-3 | TRBD2 | AISDGSGSHEQY
TRBV18 | TRBD1 | ASSPTGAGVAKNIQY
TRBV5-1 | TRBD2 | ASTVVAGANTGELF
TRBV29-1 | - | SVLRREDEQY
TRBV12-3/TRBV12-4 | - | ASSLLATEAF
TRBV9 | - | ASSATSYGYT
TRBV11-2 | - | ASRKGQVGPRQF
TRBV6-5 | TRBD1 | ASRTGGARSYEQY
TRBV19 | - | ASTTQRASSYNEQF
TRBV9 | TRBD1 | ASSGTGPLDEQF
TRBV27 | - | ASMTYNEQF
TRBV18 | TRBD1 | ASSHQGDYGYT
TRBV28 | - | ASRENKGSGNTIY
TRBV18 | - | ASSPQAGYNEQF
TRBV3-1/TRBV3-2 | - | ASSPGLGDSGNTIY